The next 18 T cell receptor beta chains were all read from a single sample in a study of T cell repertoires in cytomegalovirus infection. No antigen is known for these receptors. One entry per CDR3 protein, called by TCRdb with MiXCR from the reads. Here the sample spans about 830,000 distinct CDR3 sequences, about 33% being singletons. The sample was cultured CD8+ T cells from PBMCs, taken from culture after CMV antigen stimulation. All receptors come from a human donor in good health (CMV status not recorded). Some clones in this sample may be carry-over from other donors' samples.

This clonotype was counted ten times or more. The V and J genes are TRBV7-8 and TRBJ1-5; 9 positions agree with TRBD1. In germline, CDR1 is SGHVS, CDR2 FQNEAQ. The CDR3 runs to 17 residues. V dropped 4 bases and J dropped 4; count of bases not matched to a gene: 11. The CDR3 protein is CASSSRGRTGVNQPQHF. The CDR3 DNA reads as TGTGCCAGCAGCTCCAGGGGACGGACAGGGGTAAATCAGCCCCAGCATTTT.

A few counts support this clonotype. The chain joins TRBV7-8 to TRBJ1-6; a possible D gene is TRBD1 (5 bases). This CDR3 comprises 12 residues. V gave up 2 bases and J gave up 13 bases, with 9 bases separating them. Looked up from germline, CDR1 is SGHVS and CDR2 is FQNEAQ. The CDR3 sequence: CASSLMRGPLHF. The CDR3 DNA reads TGTGCCAGCAGCTTAATGCGGGGGCCCCTCCACTTT.

This sequence joins TRBV19 and TRBJ2-2, with a possible D match to TRBD1 (6 bases). The CDR3 loop spans 16 amino acids. Between the trimmed V and J ends, which lost 5 bases and 4 bases, there was a span of 17 bases. Germline V lookup: CDR1 LNHDA, CDR2 SQIVND (reference sequence). The CDR3 DNA sequence: TGTGCCAGTAGTGCAGTACAGGGTACATTCACCGGGGAGCTGTTTTTT. Translating it yields CASSAVQGTFTGELFF.

Points on this clonotype: It is unclear where the CDR3 begins or ends on the DNA, so no DNA is shown, and the CDR3 is as TCRdb lists it. V is TRBV11-2 and J is TRBJ2-5; TRBD1 is the table's D call, not checked against the DNA. Germline V gene data show CDR1 as SGHAT and CDR2 as FQNNGV. The CDR3 region is 17 residues in length, termini included. The CDR3 region is CASSLGFGGGTLKQATF.

This chain uses TRBV28 with TRBJ1-1; D remains unclear. Germline V gene lookup returns CDR1 MDHEN and CDR2 SYDVKM. V was shortened by 3 bases and J by 2 bases, with 10 bases between the two germline ends. The CDR3 has 14 residues. The CDR3 loop is CASSFAPPNTEAFF. CDR3 coding DNA: TGTGCCAGCAGTTTCGCCCCGCCCAACACTGAAGCTTTCTTT.

This clonotype appeared many times. The CDR3 protein is CASSSLVSVAGRLVYGYTF. Written as DNA, the CDR3 is TGTGCCAGCAGCTCCTTGGTTTCCGTGGCAGGGAGACTGGTCTATGGCTACACCTTC. The rearrangement links TRBV7-6 to TRBJ1-2; D possibly corresponds to TRBD1 (5 bases). The ends were cut back, 4 bases at V and 4 bases at J, with 28 bases in the middle. Germline lookup yields CDR1 SGHVS and CDR2 FNYEAQ. The CDR3 length is 19 residues.

This clonotype was counted only a few times. The chain recombines TRBV19 with TRBJ1-2; 8 nucleotides match TRBD1. J lost 4 bases, V lost 4 bases, and 5 bases had no gene match. The CDR3 is made up of 14 amino acids. The germline V gene encodes CDR1 LNHDA and CDR2 SQIVND (reference sequence). For the CDR3, the DNA is TGTGCCAGTAGTAGGAGGACAGGGTTCTATGGCTACACCTTC. Its translation: CASSRRTGFYGYTF. The whole variable domain, remainder taken from reference TRBV19 and TRBJ1-2, is DGGITQSPKYLFRKEGQNVTLSCEQNLNHDAMYWYRQDPGQGLRLIYYSQIVNDFQKGDIAEGYSVSREKKESFPLTVTSAQKNPTAFYLCASSRRTGFYGYTFGSGTRLTVV.

This clonotype has ten or more counts. The chain couples TRBV7-2 to TRBJ2-7; D may be TRBD1 or TRBD2 (6 bases each). V dropped 5 bases and J dropped 4 bases, with 21 bases sitting between them. The CDR3 consists of 16 residues. Germline CDR1 is SGHTA and CDR2 is FQGNSA. The CDR3 DNA reads TGTGCCAGCAGCCAGGGGACTTTCCCCTCCTTTTACGAGCAGTACTTC. The encoded protein is CASSQGTFPSFYEQYF.

This clonotype was detected only once. The chain joins TRBV20-1 to TRBJ2-3; 8 bases agree with TRBD1. The germline CDR1 and CDR2 sequences are DFQATT and SNEGSKA (reference sequence). J lost 2 bases, V lost 3 bases, and 10 bases had no gene match. This CDR3 contains 16 residues. CDR3 loop: CSASALRTGPTDTQYF. The CDR3 bases are TGCAGTGCTAGCGCACTCCGGACAGGGCCCACAGATACGCAGTATTTT.

The chain is built from TRBV7-9 and TRBJ2-2, with a weak D call TRBD1 (6 bases). V lost 5 bases, J lost 1 base, and 20 bases lay in between. Germline V gene data show CDR1 as SEHNR and CDR2 as FQNEAQ (reference sequence). The length of the CDR3 is 18 residues. The CDR3 DNA reads TGTGCCAGCAGCCCAACCGGGACACCTATACTGAACACCGGGGAGCTGTTTTTT. Its protein product is CASSPTGTPILNTGELFF.

This clonotype was seen a handful of times. V is TRBV6-6 and J is TRBJ2-7, with D unresolved. This CDR3 is 12 amino acids long. Germline loops: CDR1 MNHNY, CDR2 SVGAGI (reference sequence). V was pared by 7 bases and J by 6 bases, with 13 bases between. The CDR3 sequence is CASKGPPAEQYF. For the CDR3, the DNA is TGTGCCAGCAAGGGCCCACCAGCCGAGCAGTACTTC.

Regarding this clonotype: A single base separates this from a much larger clone, so it may be a read error. The chain combines TRBV7-8 with TRBJ2-2; possibly TRBD1 or TRBD2 for D (5 bases each). Germline loops: CDR1 SGHVS, CDR2 FQNEAQ. The V and J ends lost 3 bases and 0 bases respectively, with 17 bases between them. The CDR3 length is 18 residues. CDR3 DNA: TGTGCCAGCAGCTTTAAATTGTTCGTGGGGGCGAACACCGGGGAGCTGTTTTTT. It encodes CASSFKLFVGANTGELFF.

V gene TRBV4-1 combines with J gene TRBJ1-5, with D unclear. Germline-derived CDR1 and CDR2 are MGHRA and YSYEKL. Trimming pared 2 bases from V and 7 bases from J, leaving 9 bases between. The CDR3 spans 13 residues. The CDR3 DNA follows: TGCGCCAGCAGCCAAACCCCCTACCAGCCCCAGCATTTT. This gives the protein CASSQTPYQPQHF.

This clonotype was observed a handful of times. The chain's CDR3 is CASSFLDALDGELFF. The CDR3 bases are TGTGCCAGCAGCTTCTTGGATGCGCTGGACGGGGAGCTGTTTTTT. V is TRBV11-2 and J is TRBJ2-2; no reliable D call. CDR3 length: 15 residues. Germline CDR1 SGHAT, CDR2 FQNNGV. Deletions cut 3 bases from V and 7 bases from J, with 15 bases between.

This clonotype showed up just a few times. The rearrangement links TRBV29-1 to TRBJ1-1; 7 bases agree with TRBD1. This CDR3 has 14 residues. The ends lost 5 bases at V and 1 base at J; junction bases unmatched: 7. The germline V gene encodes CDR1 SQVTM and CDR2 ANQGSEA. Here the CDR3 DNA reads TGCAGCGTTAAAAAGGGGGCTTGGAACACTGAAGCTTTCTTT. It translates to CSVKKGAWNTEAFF.

This clonotype was recorded at least ten times. The CDR3 DNA sequence: TGTGCAACGGAGGGGTCTACCGAGTCCTACGAGCAGTACGTC. This encodes CATEGSTESYEQYV. This chain links TRBV7-9 with TRBJ2-7, with D perhaps TRBD2 (6 bases). Germline V lookup: CDR1 SEHNR, CDR2 FQNEAQ (reference sequence). CDR3 size: 14 residues.

Many counts were recorded for this clonotype. The chain links TRBV7-3 to TRBJ1-5; D is undetermined. The CDR3 loop spans 18 amino acids. V gave up 1 base and J gave up 6 bases, with 22 bases separating them. Germline assignment: CDR1 SGHTA and CDR2 FQGTGA. CDR3: CASSLNIKGFRSSQPQHF. The CDR3 region has the DNA TGTGCCAGCAGCTTAAATATTAAAGGTTTCAGGTCCAGTCAGCCCCAGCATTTT.

The V gene is TRBV24-1, the J gene TRBJ2-3, with 7 bases fitting TRBD1. V trimming: 1 base; J trimming: 3 bases; junction bases outside the gene matches: 6. The CDR3 totals 16 residues. Per germline, CDR1 KGHDR and CDR2 SFDVKD. CDR3 sequence: CATSDFRQGRTDTQYF. CDR3 in DNA: TGTGCCACCAGTGATTTCCGACAGGGAAGGACAGATACGCAGTATTTT.